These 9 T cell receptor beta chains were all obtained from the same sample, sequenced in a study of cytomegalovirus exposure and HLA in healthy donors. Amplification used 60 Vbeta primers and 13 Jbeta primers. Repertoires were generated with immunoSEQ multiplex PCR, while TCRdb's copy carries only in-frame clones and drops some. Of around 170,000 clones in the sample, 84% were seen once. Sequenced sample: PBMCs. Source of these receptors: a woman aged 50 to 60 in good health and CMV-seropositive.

For the CDR3, the DNA is TGTGCAAGTCGCTCCAACAAAGACAGGCCTTCCTACGAGCAGTACTTC. It codes for CASRSNKDRPSYEQYF. The chain couples TRBV12-2 to TRBJ2-7; the table names TRBD1, a call not compared with the DNA. TRBV12-2 is flagged as a pseudogene. The CDR3 loop spans 16 amino acids.

The CDR3 DNA follows: TGTGCCAGCAGCATCCCGACAGGGAACACTGAAGCTTTCTTT. Protein: CASSIPTGNTEAFF. The V gene is TRBV7-9, the J gene TRBJ1-1; a weak D match, TRBD1 (6 bases). CDR3 length: 14 amino acids. Trimming cost V 5 bases and J 1 base, with 11 bases left between them. Per the germline V gene, CDR1 is SEHNR and CDR2 is FQNEAQ (reference sequence).

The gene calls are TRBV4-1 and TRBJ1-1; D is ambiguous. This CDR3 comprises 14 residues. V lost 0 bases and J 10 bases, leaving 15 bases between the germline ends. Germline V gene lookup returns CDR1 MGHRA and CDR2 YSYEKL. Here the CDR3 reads CASSQENSGTIAFF. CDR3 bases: TGCGCCAGCAGCCAAGAAAATAGCGGCACTATAGCTTTCTTT.

CDR3: CASSLAGASSGNTIYF. In DNA, the CDR3 is TGTGCCAGCAGCTTAGCGGGGGCGAGCTCTGGAAACACCATATATTTT. The V gene is TRBV7-9, the J gene TRBJ1-3; D may be TRBD1 (6 bases). The germline CDR1 and CDR2 sequences are SEHNR and FQNEAQ (reference sequence). V was clipped by 0 bases and J by 0 bases, with 9 bases between them. The CDR3 consists of 16 residues.

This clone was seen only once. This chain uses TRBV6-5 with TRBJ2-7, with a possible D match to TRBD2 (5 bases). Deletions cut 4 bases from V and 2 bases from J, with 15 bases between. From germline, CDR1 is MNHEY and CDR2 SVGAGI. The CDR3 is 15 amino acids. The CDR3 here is CASSWEPPGTYEQYF. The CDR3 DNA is TGTGCCAGCAGTTGGGAGCCACCGGGAACCTACGAGCAGTACTTC.

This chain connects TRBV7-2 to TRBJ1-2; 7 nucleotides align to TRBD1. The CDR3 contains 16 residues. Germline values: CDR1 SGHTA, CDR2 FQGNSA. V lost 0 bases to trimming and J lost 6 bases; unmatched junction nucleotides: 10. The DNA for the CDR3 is TGTGCCAGCAGCTTAGCCGGCGGTCAGGGGGTACATGGCTACACCTTC. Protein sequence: CASSLAGGQGVHGYTF.

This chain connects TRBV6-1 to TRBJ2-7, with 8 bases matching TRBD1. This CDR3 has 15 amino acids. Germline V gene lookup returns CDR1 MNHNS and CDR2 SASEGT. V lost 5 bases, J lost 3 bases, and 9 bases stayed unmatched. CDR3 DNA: TGTGCCAGCAGTCGGACCGGGACAGGTGGCTACGAGCAGTACTTC. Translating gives CASSRTGTGGYEQYF.

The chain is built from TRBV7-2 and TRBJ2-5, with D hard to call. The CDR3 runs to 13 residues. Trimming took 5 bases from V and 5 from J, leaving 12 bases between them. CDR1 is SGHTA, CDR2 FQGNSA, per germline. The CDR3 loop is CASSPPPRETQYF. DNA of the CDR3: TGTGCCAGCAGCCCCCCTCCCAGGGAGACCCAGTACTTC.

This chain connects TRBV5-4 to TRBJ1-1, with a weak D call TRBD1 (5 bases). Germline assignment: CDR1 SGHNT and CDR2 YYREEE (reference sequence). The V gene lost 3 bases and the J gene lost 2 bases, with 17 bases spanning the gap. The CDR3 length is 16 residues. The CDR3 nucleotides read TGTGCCAGCAGCTCGGGGGGGAGTACCCTTAACACTGAAGCTTTCTTT. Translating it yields CASSSGGSTLNTEAFF.